This T cell receptor beta chain was recorded in a study of blood T cell repertoires in COVID-19. Study details: COVID-19 samples collected from the United States, Italy and Spain covered acute and convalescent phases. Sources were T cells, B-cell-depleted T cells, or PBMCs; the material itself was cDNA or gDNA.

How the authors handled the data: Using reference gene primer amplification, nucleated cell counts were estimated. TCRdb's table, derived via immunoSEQ multiplex PCR, lists solely in-frame clones and lacks some. Clone size and the V and J calls come from that table; the DNA yielded D and trimming. Here the sample spans roughly 100,000 clones, just under 85% being singletons. V lost 5 bases and J lost 0, with 7 bases in between. This CDR3 is 12 amino acids long. CDR1 and CDR2 (germline): SQVTM, ANQGSEA. This chain joins TRBV29-1 and TRBJ2-5; maybe TRBD2 (5 bases). This clonotype was obtained from a middle-aged man with active or convalescent COVID-19. The specimen was peripheral blood. For the CDR3, the DNA is TGCAGCGTTTCCGGGAACCAAGAGACCCAGTACTTC. It yields the protein CSVSGNQETQYF.